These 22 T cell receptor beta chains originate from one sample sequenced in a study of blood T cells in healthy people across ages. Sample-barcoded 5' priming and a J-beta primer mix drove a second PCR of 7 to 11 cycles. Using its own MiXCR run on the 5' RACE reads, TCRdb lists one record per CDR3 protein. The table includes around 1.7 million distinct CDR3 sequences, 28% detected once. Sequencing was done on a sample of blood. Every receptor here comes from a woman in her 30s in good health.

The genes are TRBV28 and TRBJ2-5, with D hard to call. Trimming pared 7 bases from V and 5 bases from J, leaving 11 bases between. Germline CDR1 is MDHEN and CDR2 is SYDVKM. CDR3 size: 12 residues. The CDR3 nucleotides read TGTGCCAGCAAGGTTGAGGTGGAGACCCAGTACTTC. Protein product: CASKVEVETQYF.

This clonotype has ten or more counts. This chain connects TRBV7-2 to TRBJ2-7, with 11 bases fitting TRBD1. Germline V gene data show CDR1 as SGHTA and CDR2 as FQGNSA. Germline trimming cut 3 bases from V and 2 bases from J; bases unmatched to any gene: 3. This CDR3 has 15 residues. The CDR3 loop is CASSFSGQGAYEQYF. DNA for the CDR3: TGTGCCAGCAGCTTCTCGGGACAGGGGGCCTACGAGCAGTACTTC.

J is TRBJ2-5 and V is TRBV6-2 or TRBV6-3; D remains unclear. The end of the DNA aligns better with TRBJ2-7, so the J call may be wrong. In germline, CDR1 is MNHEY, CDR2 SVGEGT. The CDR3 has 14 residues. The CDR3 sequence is CASSYSTRDYEQYF. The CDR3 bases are TGTGCCAGCAGTTACTCGACGAGAGACTACGAGCAGTACTTC.

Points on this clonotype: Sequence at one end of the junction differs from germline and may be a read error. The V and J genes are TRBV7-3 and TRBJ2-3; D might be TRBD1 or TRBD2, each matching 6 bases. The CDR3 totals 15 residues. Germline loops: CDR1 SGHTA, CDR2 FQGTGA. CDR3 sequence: CASSTGTGDTDAQYF. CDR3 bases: TGTGCCAGCAGCACCGGGACGGGGGACACAGATGCGCAGTATTTT.

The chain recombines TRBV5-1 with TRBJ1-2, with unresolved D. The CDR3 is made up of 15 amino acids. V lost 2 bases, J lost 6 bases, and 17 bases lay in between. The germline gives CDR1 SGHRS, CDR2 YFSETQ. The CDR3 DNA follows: TGCGCCAGCAGCTTCATTCAGCCCGAGAACCATGGCTACACCTTC. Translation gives CASSFIQPENHGYTF. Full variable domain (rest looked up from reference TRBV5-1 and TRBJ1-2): KAGVTQTPRYLIKTRGQQVTLSCSPISGHRSVSWYQQTPGQGLQFLFEYFSETQRNKGNFPGRFSGRQFSNSRSEMNVSTLELGDSALYLCASSFIQPENHGYTFGSGTRLTVV.

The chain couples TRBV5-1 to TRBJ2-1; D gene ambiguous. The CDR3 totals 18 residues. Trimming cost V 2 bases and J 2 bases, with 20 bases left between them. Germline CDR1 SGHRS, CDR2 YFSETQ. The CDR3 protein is CASSLESGMAATYNEQFF. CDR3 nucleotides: TGCGCCAGCAGCTTAGAGAGTGGTATGGCAGCCACCTACAATGAGCAGTTCTTC.

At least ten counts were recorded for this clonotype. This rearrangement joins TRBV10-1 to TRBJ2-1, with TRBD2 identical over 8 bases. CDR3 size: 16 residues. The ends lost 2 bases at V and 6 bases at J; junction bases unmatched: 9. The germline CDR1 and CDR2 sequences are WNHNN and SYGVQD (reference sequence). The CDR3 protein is CASSEEAGGRSNEQFF. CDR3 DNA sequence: TGCGCCAGCAGTGAGGAGGCGGGGGGCCGAAGCAATGAGCAGTTCTTC.

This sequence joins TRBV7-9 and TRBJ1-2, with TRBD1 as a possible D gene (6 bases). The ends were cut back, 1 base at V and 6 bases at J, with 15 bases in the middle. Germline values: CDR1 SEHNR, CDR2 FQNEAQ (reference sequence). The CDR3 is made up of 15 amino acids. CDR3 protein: CASSLGLRGNHGYTF. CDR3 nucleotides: TGTGCCAGCAGCTTAGGTCTCAGGGGCAATCATGGCTACACCTTC.

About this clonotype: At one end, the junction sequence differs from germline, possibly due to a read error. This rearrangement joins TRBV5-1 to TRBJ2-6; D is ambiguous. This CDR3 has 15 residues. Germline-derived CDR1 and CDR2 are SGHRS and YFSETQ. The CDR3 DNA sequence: TGCGCCGGCAGCTTAACGGGTTCTGGGGCCAACGTCCTGACTTTC. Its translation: CAGSLTGSGANVLTF.

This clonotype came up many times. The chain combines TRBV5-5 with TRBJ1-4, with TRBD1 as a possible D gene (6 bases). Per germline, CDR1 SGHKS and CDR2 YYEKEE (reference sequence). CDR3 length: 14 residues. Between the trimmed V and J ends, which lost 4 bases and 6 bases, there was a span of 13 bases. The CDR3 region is CASSVGQNHEKLFF. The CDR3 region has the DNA TGTGCCAGCAGCGTCGGACAGAACCATGAAAAACTGTTTTTT.

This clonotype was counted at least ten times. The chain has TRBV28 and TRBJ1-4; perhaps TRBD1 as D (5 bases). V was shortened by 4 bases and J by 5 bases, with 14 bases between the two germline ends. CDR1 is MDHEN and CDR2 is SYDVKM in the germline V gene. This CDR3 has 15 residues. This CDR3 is CASSSMGQGNEKLFF. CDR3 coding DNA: TGTGCCAGCAGTTCCATGGGCCAGGGAAATGAAAAACTGTTTTTT.

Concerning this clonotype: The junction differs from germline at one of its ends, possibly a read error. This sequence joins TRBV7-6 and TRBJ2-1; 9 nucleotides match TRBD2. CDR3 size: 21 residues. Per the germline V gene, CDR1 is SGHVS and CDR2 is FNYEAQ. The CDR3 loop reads CASSSDSGSIEKTESCNEQFF. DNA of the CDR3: TGTGCCAGCAGCTCCGATAGCGGGAGCATTGAGAAAACCGAGTCCTGCAATGAGCAGTTCTTC.

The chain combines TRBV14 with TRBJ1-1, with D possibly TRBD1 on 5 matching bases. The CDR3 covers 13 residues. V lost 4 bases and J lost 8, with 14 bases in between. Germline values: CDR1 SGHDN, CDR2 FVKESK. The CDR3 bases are TGTGCCAGCAGCCCACTTGACAGTGAAGAAGCTTTCTTT. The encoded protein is CASSPLDSEEAFF.

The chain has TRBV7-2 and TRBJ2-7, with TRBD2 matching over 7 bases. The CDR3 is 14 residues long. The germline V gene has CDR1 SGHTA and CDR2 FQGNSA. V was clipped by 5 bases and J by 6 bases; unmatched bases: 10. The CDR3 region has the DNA TGTGCCAGCAGCCCCAGGCGGGAGTATGGCGAGCAGTACTTC. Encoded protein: CASSPRREYGEQYF.

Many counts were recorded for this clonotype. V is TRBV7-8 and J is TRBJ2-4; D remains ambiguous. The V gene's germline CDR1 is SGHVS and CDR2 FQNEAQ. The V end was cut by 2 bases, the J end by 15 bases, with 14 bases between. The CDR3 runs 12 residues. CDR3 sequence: CASSLYGASWYF. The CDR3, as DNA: TGTGCCAGCAGCTTATATGGCGCCAGTTGGTACTTC.

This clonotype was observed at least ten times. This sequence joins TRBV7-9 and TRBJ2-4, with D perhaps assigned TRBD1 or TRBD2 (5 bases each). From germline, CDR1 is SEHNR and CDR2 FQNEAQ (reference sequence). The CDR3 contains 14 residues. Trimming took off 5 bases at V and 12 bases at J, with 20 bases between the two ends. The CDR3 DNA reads TGTGCCAGCAGCCAGCCTCGGGGCGGGCTGGATCAGTACTTC. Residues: CASSQPRGGLDQYF.

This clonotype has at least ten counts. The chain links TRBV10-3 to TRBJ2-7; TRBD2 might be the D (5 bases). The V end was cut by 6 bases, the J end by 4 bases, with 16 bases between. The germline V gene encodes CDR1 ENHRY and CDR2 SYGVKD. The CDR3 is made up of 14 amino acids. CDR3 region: CAIRGLGSGYEQYF. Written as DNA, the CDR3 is TGTGCCATCAGGGGTCTGGGGAGTGGGTACGAGCAGTACTTC.

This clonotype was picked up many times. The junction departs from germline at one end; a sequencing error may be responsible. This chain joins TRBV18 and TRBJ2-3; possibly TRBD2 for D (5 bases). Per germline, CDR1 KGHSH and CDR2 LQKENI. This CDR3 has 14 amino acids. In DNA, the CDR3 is TGCGCCAGCAGCCCCAGCGGAACCACAGATACGCAGTATTTT. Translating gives CASSPSGTTDTQYF.

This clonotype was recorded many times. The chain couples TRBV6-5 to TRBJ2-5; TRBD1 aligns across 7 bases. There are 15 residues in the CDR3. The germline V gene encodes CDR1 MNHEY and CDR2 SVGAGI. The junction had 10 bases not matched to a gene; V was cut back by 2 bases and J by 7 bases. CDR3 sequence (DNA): TGTGCCAGCAGTTACGAGGGGGCGAACGGAGGGACCCAGTACTTC. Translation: CASSYEGANGGTQYF.

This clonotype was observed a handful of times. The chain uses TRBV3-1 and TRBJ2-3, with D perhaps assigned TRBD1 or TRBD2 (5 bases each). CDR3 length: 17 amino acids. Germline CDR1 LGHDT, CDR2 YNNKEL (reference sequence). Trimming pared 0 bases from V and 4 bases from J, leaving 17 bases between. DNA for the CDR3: TGTGCCAGCAGCCAAGAGGGGACCCTAAACCTCGCAGATACGCAGTATTTT. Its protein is CASSQEGTLNLADTQYF.

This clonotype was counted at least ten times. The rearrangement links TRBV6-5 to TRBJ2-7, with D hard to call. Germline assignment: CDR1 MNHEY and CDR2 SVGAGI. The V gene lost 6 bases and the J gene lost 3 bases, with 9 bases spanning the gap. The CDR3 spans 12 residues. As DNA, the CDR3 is TGTGCCAGCAGCGACCCAAACTACGAGCAGTACTTC. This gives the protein CASSDPNYEQYF.

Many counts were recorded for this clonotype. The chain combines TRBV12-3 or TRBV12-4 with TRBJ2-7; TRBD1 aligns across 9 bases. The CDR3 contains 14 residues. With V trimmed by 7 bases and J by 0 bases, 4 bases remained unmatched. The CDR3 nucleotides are TGTGCCAGCAAAATGACAGGGGGCTCCTACGAGCAGTACTTC. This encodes CASKMTGGSYEQYF.